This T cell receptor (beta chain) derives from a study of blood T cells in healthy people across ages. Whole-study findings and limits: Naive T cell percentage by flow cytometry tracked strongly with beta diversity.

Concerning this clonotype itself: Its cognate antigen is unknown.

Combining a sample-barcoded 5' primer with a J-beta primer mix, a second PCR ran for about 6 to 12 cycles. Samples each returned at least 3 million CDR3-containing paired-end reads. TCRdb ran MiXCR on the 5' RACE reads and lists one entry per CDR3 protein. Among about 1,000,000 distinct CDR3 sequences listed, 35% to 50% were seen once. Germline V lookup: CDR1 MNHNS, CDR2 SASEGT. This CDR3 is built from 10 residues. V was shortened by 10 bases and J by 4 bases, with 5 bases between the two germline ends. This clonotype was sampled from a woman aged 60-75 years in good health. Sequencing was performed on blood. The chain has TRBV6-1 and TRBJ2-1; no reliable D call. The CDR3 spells CATTYNEQFF. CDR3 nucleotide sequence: TGTGCCACCACGTACAATGAGCAGTTCTTC.